The clone carrying this T cell receptor beta chain was detected only a few times. Its specificity is unknown. The entry originates in a study of identical twins. Study results and caveats: Not following the same donors, the study drew its conclusions from cross-sectional statistical analysis.

In germline, CDR1 is LGHDT, CDR2 YNNKEL (reference sequence). The length of the CDR3 is 15 residues. J gave up 9 bases and V 4 bases, and 7 bases lay outside the gene matches. From the 5' RACE reads, TCRdb called clonotypes with MiXCR, one entry per CDR3 protein. This table holds roughly 480,000 distinct CDR3 sequences, less than 25% found once. These data were likewise used in another study, on T cells expressing NK-cell markers.

The TCR comes from a woman in her late teens or twenties in good health. Material: CD4+ T cells sorted from blood. This chain connects TRBV3-1 to TRBJ2-1; 12 bases are shared with TRBD2. CDR3 sequence reads: CASSPRTSGTTEQFF. The CDR3 bases are TGTGCCAGCAGCCCGAGGACTAGCGGGACGACTGAGCAGTTCTTC.